One sample yielded the 18 T cell receptor beta chains listed below, sequenced in a study of molecular identifiers for immune sequencing clone quantification. TCRdb re-called the PCR reads through MiXCR, storing one row per CDR3 protein. The sample shows just under 65,000 distinct CDR3 sequences, around 20% of them seen only once. Sequencing input: naive CD8+ T cells from blood, with Jurkat cell RNA spiked in. Subset reported: FACS-sorted CD8+CD4-CCR7+CD45RA+ naive T cells. Every receptor here comes from a human donor in good health. Some libraries in this study had Jurkat cell RNA spiked in.

This clonotype showed up many times. The chain has TRBV19 and TRBJ2-4; 7 nucleotides match TRBD1. This CDR3 region has 17 residues. Per germline, CDR1 LNHDA and CDR2 SQIVND (reference sequence). V shed 7 bases and J 6 bases; nucleotides not matched to a gene: 18. CDR3 sequence reads: CASTLYATGIGANIQYF. CDR3 DNA: TGTGCCAGTACCTTATACGCGACAGGGATAGGGGCAAACATTCAGTACTTC. The entire variable domain, with the rest obtained from reference TRBV19 and TRBJ2-4, is as follows: DGGITQSPKYLFRKEGQNVTLSCEQNLNHDAMYWYRQDPGQGLRLIYYSQIVNDFQKGDIAEGYSVSREKKESFPLTVTSAQKNPTAFYLCASTLYATGIGANIQYFGAGTRLSVL.

This clonotype was found once. The junction differs from germline at one of its ends, possibly a read error. In nucleotides, the CDR3 is TGTGCCAGCAGCTTAGATGGGGAAGGAAGGGCCTACAATGAGCAGTCCTTC. Protein sequence: CASSLDGEGRAYNEQSF. The rearrangement links TRBV11-1 to TRBJ2-1, with unresolved D. Per the germline V gene, CDR1 is SGHAT and CDR2 is FQDESV (reference sequence). The CDR3 length is 17 residues. The entire variable domain, with the rest obtained from reference TRBV11-1 and TRBJ2-1, is as follows: EAEVAQSPRYKITEKSQAVAFWCDPISGHATLYWYRQILGQGPELLVQFQDESVVDDSQLPKDRFSAERLKGVDSTLKIQPAELGDSAMYLCASSLDGEGRAYNEQSFGPGTRLTVL.

The chain has TRBV5-3 and TRBJ1-5; unclear D gene. TRBV5-3 is placed among ORFs of uncertain function. V lost 8 bases to trimming and J lost 5 bases, with 23 bases between them. This CDR3 has 16 residues. CDR3 protein: CASSQRVLSADQPQHF. CDR3 bases: TGTGCCAGCAGCCAGCGCGTCCTGTCAGCCGATCAGCCCCAGCATTTT.

This clonotype has at least ten counts. The chain employs TRBV5-1 and TRBJ2-7; perhaps TRBD2 as D (7 bases). CDR3 length: 17 residues. Germline CDR1 reads SGHRS; CDR2 reads YFSETQ. The V and J ends lost 0 bases and 1 base respectively, with 17 bases between them. In DNA, the CDR3 is TGCGCCAGCAGCTTGGAAGGGGGTCTAGCGGCATCCTACGAGCAGTACTTC. Translating it yields CASSLEGGLAASYEQYF.

This clonotype was recorded at least ten times. V usage is TRBV29-1 and J usage is TRBJ1-1; D perhaps matches TRBD1 (6 bases). The V end lost 6 bases, the J end lost 7 bases, and 15 bases lay between the germline ends. CDR1 is SQVTM and CDR2 is ANQGSEA in the germline V gene. This CDR3 has 12 amino acids. The CDR3 is CSVPRGALEAFF. Here the CDR3 DNA reads TGCAGCGTCCCCCGGGGGGCTCTTGAAGCTTTCTTT.

This clonotype was detected ten times or more. The rearrangement links TRBV29-1 to TRBJ2-1; TRBD1 aligns across 10 bases. The germline V gene encodes CDR1 SQVTM and CDR2 ANQGSEA. CDR3 size: 14 residues. V shed 2 bases and J 5 bases; nucleotides not matched to a gene: 3. CDR3 bases: TGCAGCGTTGAAAGCGGGACAGGGGACAATGAGCAGTTCTTC. It is translated as CSVESGTGDNEQFF.

V and J are TRBV30 and TRBJ1-5; TRBD1 might be the D (6 bases). This CDR3 spans 16 amino acids. V lost 4 bases, J lost 1 base, and 17 bases lay in between. CDR1 and CDR2 (germline): GTSNPN, SVGIG (reference sequence). The CDR3 bases are TGTGCCTGGACCGCCGGAACAGGGATAAGCAATCAGCCCCAGCATTTT. This translates into CAWTAGTGISNQPQHF.

Concerning this clonotype itself: A much larger clone differs by one base, so this may be a read error. The chain carries TRBV11-3 and TRBJ2-5, with TRBD2 identical over 7 bases. The germline V gene encodes CDR1 SGHNT and CDR2 YENEEA. V shed 5 bases, J shed 5 bases, and the junction held 14 bases outside the gene matches. This CDR3 contains 16 residues. DNA for the CDR3: TGTGCCAGCAGCCCCTACGCATTAGCGGGCATCGAGACCCAGTACTTC. This sequence encodes CASSPYALAGIETQYF. Based on the CDR3 plus reference TRBV11-3 and TRBJ2-5, the full variable domain is EAGVVQSPRYKIIEKKQPVAFWCNPISGHNTLYWYLQNLGQGPELLIRYENEEAVDDSQLPKDRFSAERLKGVDSTLKIQPAELGDSAVYLCASSPYALAGIETQYFGPGTRLLVL.

This clonotype was seen a handful of times. V and J are TRBV6-2 or TRBV6-3 and TRBJ2-7; TRBD2 aligns across 10 bases. This CDR3 comprises 17 residues. Trimming removed 7 bases from V and 0 bases from J; junction bases left unmatched: 12. Germline values: CDR1 MNHEY, CDR2 SVGEGT. The CDR3 sequence: CASNTVTAGGGSYEQYF. The CDR3, as DNA: TGTGCCAGCAATACAGTTACAGCGGGAGGGGGCTCCTACGAGCAGTACTTC.

Note on this clonotype: Since the CDR3 does not end with the conserved phenylalanine or tryptophan, this likely comes from a read error. The V and J genes are TRBV30 and TRBJ1-2; a possible D gene is TRBD1 (5 bases). Germline CDR1 reads GTSNPN; CDR2 reads SVGIG (reference sequence). This CDR3 is built from 13 residues. V was pared by 0 bases and J by 8 bases, with 13 bases between. The CDR3 sequence: CAWSVPGWGGYTL. DNA for the CDR3: TGTGCCTGGAGTGTACCCGGTTGGGGCGGCTACACCCTC.

As regards this clonotype: With a much larger clone just one base away, this may be a read error. The chain carries TRBV19 and TRBJ2-7, with TRBD2 matching 12 bases. The germline V gene encodes CDR1 LNHDA and CDR2 SQIVND (reference sequence). There are 15 residues in the CDR3. CDR3 bases: TGTGCCTGTAGTATAGCACTAGCGGGAGGAGTGGAGCAGTACTTC. As protein: CACSIALAGGVEQYF.

This clonotype was detected ten times or more. The chain combines TRBV30 with TRBJ2-1; D gene ambiguous. This CDR3 contains 13 residues. Germline CDR1 GTSNPN, CDR2 SVGIG (reference sequence). V was trimmed by 4 bases and J by 0 bases, leaving 7 bases between them. CDR3 amino acids: CAWTGSSYNEQFF. CDR3 DNA sequence: TGTGCCTGGACTGGTAGCTCCTACAATGAGCAGTTCTTC.

The rearrangement joins TRBV30 to TRBJ2-7, with TRBD1 identical over 10 bases. Looked up from germline, CDR1 is GTSNPN and CDR2 is SVGIG (reference sequence). This CDR3 spans 15 amino acids. V was clipped by 3 bases and J by 3 bases; unmatched bases: 8. CDR3 coding DNA: TGTGCCTGGAGACCCTGGGGGACAGGGGACTACGAGCAGTACTTC. Protein sequence: CAWRPWGTGDYEQYF. The full variable domain, its missing parts supplied by reference TRBV30 and TRBJ2-7, is SQTIHQWPATLVQPVGSPLSLECTVEGTSNPNLYWYRQAAGRGLQLLFYSVGIGQISSEVPQNLSASRPQDRQFILSSKKLLLSDSGFYLCAWRPWGTGDYEQYFGPGTRLTVT.

This clonotype was detected a few times. The rearrangement links TRBV5-6 to TRBJ1-5; 8 nucleotides agree with TRBD1. The CDR3 sequence is 14 residues long. V gave up 3 bases and J gave up 6 bases; unmatched junction bases: 5. CDR1 and CDR2 from the germline V gene are SGHDT and YYEEEE. CDR3 coding DNA: TGTGCCAGCAGCTGGGGACAGGCGGCTCAGCCCCAGCATTTT. Translating gives CASSWGQAAQPQHF.

DNA of the CDR3: TGTGCCAGCAGCTTACGGGCTAGCGGGAGCTCCTACGAGCAGTACTTC. Protein: CASSLRASGSSYEQYF. The rearrangement links TRBV7-6 to TRBJ2-7, with TRBD2 matching 10 bases. CDR3 length: 16 residues. The germline CDR1 and CDR2 sequences are SGHVS and FNYEAQ. Trimming cost V 2 bases and J 0 bases; bases outside gene matches: 4. Based on the CDR3 plus reference TRBV7-6 and TRBJ2-7, the full variable domain is GAGVSQSPRYKVTKRGQDVALRCDPISGHVSLYWYRQALGQGPEFLTYFNYEAQQDKSGLPNDRFSAERPEGSISTLTIQRTEQRDSAMYRCASSLRASGSSYEQYFGPGTRLTVT.

This chain connects TRBV6-5 to TRBJ2-2, with 10 bases fitting TRBD2. Looked up from germline, CDR1 is MNHEY and CDR2 is SVGAGI. CDR3 length: 15 amino acids. V lost 6 bases to trimming and J lost 2 bases; unmatched junction nucleotides: 3. The CDR3: CASSWTSGNTGELFF. CDR3 sequence (DNA): TGTGCCAGCAGCTGGACTAGCGGAAACACCGGGGAGCTGTTTTTT.

This clonotype was counted many times. CDR3 in DNA: TGTGCCAGCAGCTTAGTAGTAGGAGACGGAAACACCATATATTTT. Its protein product is CASSLVVGDGNTIYF. V is TRBV11-2 and J is TRBJ1-3; D is unclear. Germline CDR1 and CDR2: SGHAT and FQNNGV. CDR3 length: 15 amino acids. V lost 1 base, J lost 4 bases, and 11 bases lay in between.

This clonotype was counted many times. The rearrangement links TRBV3-1 to TRBJ2-4; 9 bases map to TRBD2. The J segment lost 3 bases and the V segment lost 0 bases, leaving 9 bases of the junction unmatched. Germline values: CDR1 LGHDT, CDR2 YNNKEL (reference sequence). The CDR3 runs 18 residues. CDR3 loop: CASSQESAGGFGKNIQYF. The CDR3 DNA is TGTGCCAGCAGCCAAGAATCTGCGGGAGGGTTCGGCAAAAACATTCAGTACTTC.